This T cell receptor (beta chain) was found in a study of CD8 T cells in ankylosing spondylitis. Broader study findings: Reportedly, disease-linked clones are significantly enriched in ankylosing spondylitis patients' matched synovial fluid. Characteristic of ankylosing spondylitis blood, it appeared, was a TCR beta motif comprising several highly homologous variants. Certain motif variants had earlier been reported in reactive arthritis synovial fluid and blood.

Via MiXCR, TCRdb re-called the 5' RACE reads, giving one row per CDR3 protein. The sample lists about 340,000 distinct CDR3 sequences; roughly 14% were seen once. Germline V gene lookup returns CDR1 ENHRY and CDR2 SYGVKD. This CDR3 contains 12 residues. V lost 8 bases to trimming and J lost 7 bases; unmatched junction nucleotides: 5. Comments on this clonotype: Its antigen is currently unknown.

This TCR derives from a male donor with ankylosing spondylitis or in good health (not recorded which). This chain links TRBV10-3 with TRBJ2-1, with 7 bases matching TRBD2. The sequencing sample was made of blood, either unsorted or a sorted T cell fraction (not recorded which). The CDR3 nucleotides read TGTGCCATCGGGGGGGGGGAAAATGAGCAGTTCTTC. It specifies CAIGGGENEQFF.